A single sample is the source of the 3 T cell receptor beta chains below, sequenced in a study of blood T cell repertoires in COVID-19. Libraries were prepared by immunoSEQ multiplex PCR; TCRdb keeps only in-frame clonotypes and omits some of them. The top ten hold 4% to 5% of the sample, which has about 290,000 clones, 85% seen once. Specimen: peripheral blood. These receptor sequences come from a woman between 50 and 59 years old with active or convalescent COVID-19.

This chain links TRBV5-1 with TRBJ1-1; D gene uncertain. This CDR3 contains 13 residues. Per germline, CDR1 SGHRS and CDR2 YFSETQ. The germline V and J ends were trimmed by 1 base and 10 bases, with 14 bases remaining between them. The CDR3, as DNA: TGCGCCAGCAGCTTGAACGTCCTAGATGGAGCTTTCTTT. Protein sequence: CASSLNVLDGAFF.

The genes are TRBV7-9 and TRBJ1-3, with 10 bases aligning to TRBD1. The CDR3 runs to 16 residues. V dropped 3 bases and J dropped 4; count of bases not matched to a gene: 6. From germline, CDR1 is SEHNR and CDR2 FQNEAQ (reference sequence). CDR3 region: CASSLLTTGGGNTIYF. As DNA, the CDR3 is TGTGCCAGCAGCTTGCTGACGACAGGGGGCGGAAACACCATATATTTT.

The chain employs TRBV6-5 and TRBJ1-1; D is unresolved. Per germline, CDR1 MNHEY and CDR2 SVGAGI. This CDR3 is 14 amino acids long. V lost 2 bases to trimming and J lost 7 bases, with 14 bases between them. Here the CDR3 DNA reads TGTGCCAGCAGTTACGAACAGAAAGGTTTTGAAGCTTTCTTT. It codes for CASSYEQKGFEAFF.